This entry is about one T cell receptor beta chain. This sample was included in a study of monozygotic twins with inflammatory bowel disease. The CDR3 consists of 15 residues. The germline V gene has CDR1 SGHTA and CDR2 FQGNSA. cDNA synthesis was performed in eight separate reactions for each sample. TCRdb reprocessed the 5' RACE reads, with one entry per CDR3 protein and no DNA. The sample holds roughly 300,000 distinct CDR3 sequences. What was sequenced was blood. The V gene is TRBV7-2, the J gene TRBJ1-2; TCRdb lists TRBD1, though no DNA is available to test this call. The clonotype originates from a human donor with ulcerative colitis or Crohn's disease, or a healthy co-twin of an affected twin (not recorded which). Here the CDR3 reads CASSPGTGLNYGYTF.